Below are 20 T cell receptor beta chains sequenced from a single sample in a study of T-cell memory formation after mild COVID-19. TCRdb re-called the 5' RACE reads through MiXCR, storing one row per CDR3 protein. The data show around 180,000 distinct CDR3 sequences, with under 20% seen just once and 2% to 2.5% held by the top ten. The sample taken for sequencing was PBMCs or a T cell subset sorted from them (not recorded which). The receptors were gathered from an adult woman who had mild COVID-19 (a few samples of this study predate the infection). Cell type and time point are not known.

The CDR3 sequence is CASSASGLYNEQFF. The DNA for the CDR3 is TGTGCCAGTAGTGCTAGTGGCCTATACAATGAGCAGTTCTTC. The genes are TRBV19 and TRBJ2-1; D call uncertain. CDR3 length: 14 amino acids. V was trimmed by 5 bases and J by 4 bases, leaving 12 bases between them. The germline V gene has CDR1 LNHDA and CDR2 SQIVND (reference sequence).

This clonotype was picked up a small number of times. The chain couples TRBV19 to TRBJ2-3; the match to TRBD2 covers 7 bases. Germline V gives CDR1 LNHDA, CDR2 SQIVND (reference sequence). The ends lost 5 bases at V and 2 bases at J; junction bases unmatched: 7. This CDR3 is 15 amino acids long. As DNA, the CDR3 is TGTGCCAGTAGTGATGGCGGGAGTAACACAGATACGCAGTATTTT. This sequence encodes CASSDGGSNTDTQYF.

This clonotype was recorded a few times. The chain uses TRBV27 and TRBJ2-3; TRBD2 might be the D (5 bases). The CDR3 loop spans 14 amino acids. V was pared by 6 bases and J by 1 base, with 11 bases between. Germline CDR1 and CDR2: MNHEY and SMNVEV (reference sequence). DNA for the CDR3: TGTGCCAGCAGACCTCGCGGGCGCACAGATACGCAGTATTTT. Translating it yields CASRPRGRTDTQYF.

This clonotype was counted only a few times. The rearrangement uses TRBV6-2 or TRBV6-3 and TRBJ2-1, with TRBD2 matching 8 bases. The CDR3 is made up of 16 amino acids. Trimming cost V 6 bases and J 3 bases; bases outside gene matches: 10. The germline V gene has CDR1 MNHEY and CDR2 SVGEGT. The DNA for the CDR3 is TGTGCCAGCAGAGGATCGCGACTAGCGAGCTACAATGAGCAGTTCTTC. It is translated as CASRGSRLASYNEQFF.

There are a few counts of this clonotype. J is TRBJ2-5 and V is TRBV5-5, with D unresolved. Germline V CDR1 and CDR2: SGHKS, YYEKEE (reference sequence). The CDR3 totals 12 residues. Trimming pared 1 base from V and 5 bases from J, leaving 6 bases between. Here the CDR3 reads CASSLTDETQYF. The CDR3 DNA follows: TGTGCCAGCAGCTTGACAGATGAGACCCAGTACTTC.

The chain is built from TRBV20-1 and TRBJ2-3, with TRBD1 matching 8 bases. V lost 6 bases to trimming and J lost 11 bases; unmatched junction nucleotides: 7. Per the germline V gene, CDR1 is DFQATT and CDR2 is SNEGSKA (reference sequence). There are 11 residues in the CDR3. CDR3 coding DNA: TGCAGTGCACCCCGGGACAGGTGGCAGTATTTT. This codes for CSAPRDRWQYF.

The rearrangement links TRBV10-3 to TRBJ2-7, with TRBD1 as a possible D gene (6 bases). V lost 3 bases to trimming and J lost 1 base, with 10 bases between them. From germline, CDR1 is ENHRY and CDR2 SYGVKD. The CDR3 length is 14 residues. The CDR3 region is CAISDGQISYEQYF. The CDR3 DNA is TGTGCCATCAGTGATGGACAGATTTCCTACGAGCAGTACTTC.

This clonotype has a handful of counts. The rearrangement links TRBV2 to TRBJ2-3, with a possible D match to TRBD1 (5 bases). V lost 1 base and J lost 0, with 5 bases in between. The CDR3 extends over 14 amino acids. CDR1 is SNHLY and CDR2 is FYNNEI in the germline V gene. The CDR3 protein is CASSEGTSTDTQYF. The DNA of the CDR3 is TGTGCCAGCAGTGAAGGGACAAGCACAGATACGCAGTATTTT.

A few counts support this clonotype. CDR3 nucleotide sequence: TGTGCCAGCAGCATTAGCGGGGTGCGCACAGATACGCAGTATTTT. Its protein is CASSISGVRTDTQYF. V usage is TRBV5-4 and J usage is TRBJ2-3; the match to TRBD2 covers 8 bases. Germline CDR1 SGHNT, CDR2 YYREEE (reference sequence). Trimming cost V 4 bases and J 1 base; bases outside gene matches: 5. The CDR3 is 15 amino acids.

DNA for the CDR3: TGCAGTGCTCCGTTACTAGCGGGATCCTACAATGAGCAGTTCTTC. Protein product: CSAPLLAGSYNEQFF. The genes are TRBV20-1 and TRBJ2-1, with 10 nucleotides matching TRBD2. Germline V CDR1 and CDR2: DFQATT, SNEGSKA (reference sequence). The CDR3 has 15 residues. The V gene end was trimmed by 5 bases and the J gene end by 1 base; junction bases not matched to a gene: 5.

This clonotype has only a few counts. The chain combines TRBV29-1 with TRBJ2-2; 7 bases map to TRBD2. Unmatched junction bases numbered 13, after V lost 6 bases and J lost 6 bases. Per germline, CDR1 SQVTM and CDR2 ANQGSEA. The CDR3 length is 15 residues. CDR3 residues: CSVSRGDLIAGELFF. The CDR3 region has the DNA TGCAGCGTCTCTCGGGGGGACTTAATCGCCGGGGAGCTGTTTTTT.

The J gene is TRBJ1-3, the V gene TRBV12-3 or TRBV12-4; D perhaps matches TRBD1 (5 bases). The CDR3 has 14 residues. With 2 bases removed from V and 2 bases from J, the gap between germline ends came to 7 bases. The DNA for the CDR3 is TGTGCCAGCAGTTTAAACAGGCCTGGAAACACCATATATTTT. Its protein product is CASSLNRPGNTIYF.

This rearrangement joins TRBV30 to TRBJ1-4; TRBD1 is a possible D gene (5 bases). The germline V and J ends were trimmed by 3 bases and 5 bases, with 16 bases remaining between them. Germline CDR1 GTSNPN, CDR2 SVGIG (reference sequence). The CDR3 spans 15 residues. This chain's CDR3 is CAWRRSGTVNEKLFF. The CDR3 nucleotides are TGTGCCTGGAGGAGATCCGGGACGGTAAATGAAAAACTGTTTTTT. Full variable domain (outside the CDR3, taken from reference TRBV30 and TRBJ1-4): SQTIHQWPATLVQPVGSPLSLECTVEGTSNPNLYWYRQAAGRGLQLLFYSVGIGQISSEVPQNLSASRPQDRQFILSSKKLLLSDSGFYLCAWRRSGTVNEKLFFGSGTQLSVL.

The CDR3 reads CASSPLAARGNTQYF. The CDR3 DNA is TGTGCCAGCAGTCCCCTAGCGGCACGGGGGAATACGCAGTATTTT. The V gene is TRBV6-5, the J gene TRBJ2-3; 7 bases are a match to TRBD2. CDR3 length equals 15 residues. Germline-derived CDR1 and CDR2 are MNHEY and SVGAGI. The trim removed 5 bases at V and 7 bases at J, leaving 12 bases unmatched.

The CDR3 loop is CASSFLAGEQYF. In DNA form, the CDR3 reads TGTGCCAGCAGTTTCCTGGCCGGGGAGCAGTACTTC. The genes are TRBV27 and TRBJ2-7; the D is unclear. This CDR3 region has 12 residues. V dropped 3 bases and J dropped 7 bases, with 10 bases sitting between them. Germline-derived CDR1 and CDR2 are MNHEY and SMNVEV (reference sequence).

Only one count was recorded for this clonotype. V gene TRBV6-5 combines with J gene TRBJ2-1, with TRBD2 matching over 8 bases. Germline V gene data show CDR1 as MNHEY and CDR2 as SVGAGI. The J segment lost 7 bases and the V segment lost 6 bases, leaving 5 bases of the junction unmatched. The CDR3 spans 13 residues. Written as DNA, the CDR3 is TGTGCCAGCAGGCGGGGGGCCTGGAATGAGCAGTTCTTC. Translation gives CASRRGAWNEQFF.

This clonotype was counted ten times or more. The chain is built from TRBV29-1 and TRBJ2-1; 11 positions agree with TRBD2. This CDR3 comprises 15 residues. Germline loops: CDR1 SQVTM, CDR2 ANQGSEA. Trimming cost V 7 bases and J 3 bases; bases outside gene matches: 8. This CDR3 reads CSERPLAGGYNEQFF. The CDR3 coding sequence is TGCAGCGAGCGTCCCCTAGCGGGAGGCTACAATGAGCAGTTCTTC.

The chain combines TRBV5-1 with TRBJ2-6, with D possibly TRBD1 on 6 matching bases. The V gene's germline CDR1 is SGHRS and CDR2 YFSETQ. The CDR3 contains 18 residues. V lost 0 bases, J lost 2 bases, and 15 bases lay in between. This CDR3 is CASSLGGPEFPGANVLTF. The CDR3, as DNA: TGCGCCAGCAGCTTGGGGGGGCCAGAGTTCCCTGGGGCCAACGTCCTGACTTTC.

The gene calls are TRBV5-1 and TRBJ2-7, with 7 bases identical to TRBD1. CDR1 SGHRS and CDR2 YFSETQ come from the germline V gene. J gave up 4 bases and V 1 base, and 5 bases lay outside the gene matches. This CDR3 comprises 14 residues. CDR3 protein: CASSLQQGLYEQYF. In nucleotides, the CDR3 is TGCGCCAGCAGCTTGCAACAGGGGTTATACGAGCAGTACTTC.

The table lists this clonotype with a few counts. The chain uses TRBV30 and TRBJ1-5, with TRBD1 matching 10 bases. Germline assignment: CDR1 GTSNPN and CDR2 SVGIG (reference sequence). After removal of 2 bases from V and 6 bases from J, the junction contained 10 bases not matched to a gene. This CDR3 is built from 16 residues. CDR3 protein: CAWSPGTGALGQPQHF. The CDR3 coding sequence is TGTGCCTGGAGTCCCGGGACAGGGGCTCTGGGTCAGCCCCAGCATTTT.